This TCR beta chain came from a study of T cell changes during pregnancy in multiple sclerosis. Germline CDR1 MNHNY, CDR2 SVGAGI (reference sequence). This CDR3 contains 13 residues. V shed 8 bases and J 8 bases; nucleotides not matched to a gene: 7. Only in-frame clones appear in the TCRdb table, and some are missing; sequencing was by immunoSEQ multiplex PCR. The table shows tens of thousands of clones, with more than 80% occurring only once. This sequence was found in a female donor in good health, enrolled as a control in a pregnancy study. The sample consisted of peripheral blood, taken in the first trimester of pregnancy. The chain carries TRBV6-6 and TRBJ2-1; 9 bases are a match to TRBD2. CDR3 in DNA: TGTGCCAGCCATAGCGGGAGAAGCTATGAGCAGTTCTTC. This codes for CASHSGRSYEQFF.